This T cell receptor beta chain was sequenced during a study of monozygotic twins with inflammatory bowel disease. The germline V gene has CDR1 LGHDT and CDR2 YNNKEL (reference sequence). CDR3 length: 14 residues. Each CDR3 protein gets one entry in TCRdb, which reprocessed the 5' RACE reads and gives no DNA. The sample totals some 99,000 distinct CDR3 sequences. This chain connects TRBV3-1 to TRBJ2-1. The sequencing sample was made of blood. This receptor was identified in a human donor with ulcerative colitis or Crohn's disease, or a healthy co-twin of an affected twin (not recorded which). The CDR3 here is CASSQTQTENEQFF.